This T cell receptor beta chain was identified in a study of blood T cells in healthy people across ages. The CDR3 has 13 residues. Germline CDR1 is LGHNA and CDR2 is YSLEER. V lost 0 bases, J lost 4 bases, and 7 bases lay in between. This clonotype was seen repeatedly, ten times or more. Primers used in a second PCR of about 6 to 11 cycles were a sample-barcoded 5' primer and a J-beta primer mix. One entry per CDR3 protein, called by TCRdb with MiXCR from the 5' RACE reads. The profile shows 550,000 to 800,000 distinct CDR3 sequences, about 30% of them singletons. This chain connects TRBV4-3 to TRBJ2-7; D unclear. The sequencing input was blood. The TCR originated in a woman aged 80 or older in good health. CDR3 nucleotides: TGCGCCAGCAGCCAAGATCTTTTGTACGAGCAGTACTTC. Translating gives CASSQDLLYEQYF.